A selection of T cell receptor beta chains follows, all from one sample in a study of early stage breast cancer tumors. Using immunoSEQ multiplex PCR, the repertoire was profiled, and TCRdb retains in-frame clones only, with some absent. The sample contains about 31,000 clones, roughly 77% of which appear only once. The sequenced sample consisted of breast tumor tissue. These receptor sequences come from a person in their thirties with breast cancer. Each CDR3 is given with its conserved first and last residue.

CDR3 protein	J gene	V gene
CASSPDRLNYGYTF	TRBJ1-2	TRBV10-1
CASSREEENSPLHF	TRBJ1-6	TRBV6-4
CASSVTSDSYEQYF	TRBJ2-7	TRBV11-2
CASSATGLSDEQFF	TRBJ2-1	TRBV6-4
CASTASRGNYGYTF	TRBJ1-2	TRBV19
CASSEGAGTGDF	TRBJ1-2	TRBV2
CASSDLREGFTDTQYF	TRBJ2-3	TRBV6-4
CASSVVTGGIFNYGYTF	TRBJ1-2	TRBV9
CASSSGTSGIGDTQYF	TRBJ2-3	TRBV5-8
CASSRRLAGAYEQYF	TRBJ2-7	TRBV5-4